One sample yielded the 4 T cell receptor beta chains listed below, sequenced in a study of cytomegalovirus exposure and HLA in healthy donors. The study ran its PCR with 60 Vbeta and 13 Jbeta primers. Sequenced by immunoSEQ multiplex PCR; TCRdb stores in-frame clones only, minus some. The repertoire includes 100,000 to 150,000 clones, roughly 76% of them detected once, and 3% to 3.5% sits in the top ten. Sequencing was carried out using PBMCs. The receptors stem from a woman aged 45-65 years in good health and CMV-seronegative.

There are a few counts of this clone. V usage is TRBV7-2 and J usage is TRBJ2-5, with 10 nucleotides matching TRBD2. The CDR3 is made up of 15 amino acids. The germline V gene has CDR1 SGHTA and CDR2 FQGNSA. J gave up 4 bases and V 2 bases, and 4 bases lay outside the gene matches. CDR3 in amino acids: CASSLLAGVRETQYF. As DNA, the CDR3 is TGTGCCAGCAGCTTACTAGCGGGGGTCCGAGAGACCCAGTACTTC.

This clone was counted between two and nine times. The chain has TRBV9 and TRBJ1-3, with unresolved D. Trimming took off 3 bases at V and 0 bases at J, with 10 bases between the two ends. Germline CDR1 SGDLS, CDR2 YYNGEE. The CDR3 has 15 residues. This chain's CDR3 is CASSGRPSSGNTIYF. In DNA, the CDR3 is TGTGCCAGCAGCGGCCGTCCGAGCTCTGGAAACACCATATATTTT.

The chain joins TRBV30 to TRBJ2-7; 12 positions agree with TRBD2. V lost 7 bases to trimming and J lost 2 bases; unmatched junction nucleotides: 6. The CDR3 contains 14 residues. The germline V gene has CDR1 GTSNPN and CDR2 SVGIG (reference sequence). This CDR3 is CASTLAGGAYEQYF. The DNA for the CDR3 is TGTGCCTCCACACTAGCGGGAGGCGCCTACGAGCAGTACTTC.

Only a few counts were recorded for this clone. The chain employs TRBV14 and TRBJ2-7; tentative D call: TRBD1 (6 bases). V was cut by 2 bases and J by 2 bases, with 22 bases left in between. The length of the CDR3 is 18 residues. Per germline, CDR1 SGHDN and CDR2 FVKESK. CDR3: CASSQHVRGIPLPYEQYF. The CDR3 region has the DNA TGTGCCAGCAGCCAACACGTAAGGGGGATCCCGCTGCCCTACGAGCAGTACTTC.